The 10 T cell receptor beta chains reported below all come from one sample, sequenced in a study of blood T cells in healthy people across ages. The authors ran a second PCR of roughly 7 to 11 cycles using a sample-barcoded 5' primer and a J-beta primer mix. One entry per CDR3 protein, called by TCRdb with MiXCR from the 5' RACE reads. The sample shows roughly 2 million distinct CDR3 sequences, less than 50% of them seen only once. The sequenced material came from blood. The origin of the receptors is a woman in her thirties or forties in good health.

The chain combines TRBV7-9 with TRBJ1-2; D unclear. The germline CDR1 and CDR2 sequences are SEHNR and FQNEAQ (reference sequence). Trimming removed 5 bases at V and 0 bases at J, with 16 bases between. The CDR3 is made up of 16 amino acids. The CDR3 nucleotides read TGTGCCAGCAGCCCAACCCGGGGAAATTCTAACTATGGCTACACCTTC. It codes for CASSPTRGNSNYGYTF.

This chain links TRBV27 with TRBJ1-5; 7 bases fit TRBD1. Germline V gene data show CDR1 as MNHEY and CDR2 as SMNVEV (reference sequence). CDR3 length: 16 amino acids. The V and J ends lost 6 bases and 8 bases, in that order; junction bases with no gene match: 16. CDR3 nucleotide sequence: TGTGCCAGCAGCCTAGGGGGCAAAGGGCATATAGAGCCCCAGCATTTT. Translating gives CASSLGGKGHIEPQHF.

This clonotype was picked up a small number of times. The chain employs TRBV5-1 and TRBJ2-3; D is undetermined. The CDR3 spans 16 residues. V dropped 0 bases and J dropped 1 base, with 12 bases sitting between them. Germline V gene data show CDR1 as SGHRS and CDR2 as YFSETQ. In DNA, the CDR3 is TGCGCCAGCAGCTTGGCCATCGGGTCTGGCACAGATACGCAGTATTTT. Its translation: CASSLAIGSGTDTQYF.

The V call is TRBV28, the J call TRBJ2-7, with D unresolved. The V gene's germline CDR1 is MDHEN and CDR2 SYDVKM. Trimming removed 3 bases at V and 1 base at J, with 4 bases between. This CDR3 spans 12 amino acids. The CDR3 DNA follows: TGTGCCAGCAGTTTCAAGTCCTACGAGCAGTACTTC. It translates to CASSFKSYEQYF.

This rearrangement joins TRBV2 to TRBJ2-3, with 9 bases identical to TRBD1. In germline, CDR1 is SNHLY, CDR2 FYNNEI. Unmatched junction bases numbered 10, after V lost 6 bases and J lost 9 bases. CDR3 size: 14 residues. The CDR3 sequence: CASSRGLGQGTQYF. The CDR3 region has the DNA TGTGCCAGCAGCCGCGGCTTGGGACAGGGAACGCAGTATTTT.

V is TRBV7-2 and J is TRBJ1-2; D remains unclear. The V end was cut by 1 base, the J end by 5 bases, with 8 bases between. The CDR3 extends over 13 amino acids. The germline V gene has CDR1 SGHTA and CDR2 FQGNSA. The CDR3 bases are TGTGCCAGCAGCTTAGGGGCCCAATATGGCTACACCTTC. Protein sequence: CASSLGAQYGYTF.

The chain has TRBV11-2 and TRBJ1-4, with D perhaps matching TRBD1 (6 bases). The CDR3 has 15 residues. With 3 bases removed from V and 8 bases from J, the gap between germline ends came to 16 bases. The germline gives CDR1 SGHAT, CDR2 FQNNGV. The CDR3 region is CASSLVDSLSEKLFF. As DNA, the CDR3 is TGTGCCAGCAGCTTGGTGGACAGTCTTTCCGAAAAACTGTTTTTT.

The CDR3 sequence is CASSSSVGGGEQYF. CDR3 DNA: TGTGCCAGCAGCTCCTCCGTCGGGGGGGGCGAGCAGTACTTC. The V call is TRBV7-2, the J call TRBJ2-7, with 8 bases matching TRBD2. The CDR3 has 14 residues. The J segment lost 6 bases and the V segment lost 4 bases, leaving 8 bases of the junction unmatched. The germline V gene encodes CDR1 SGHTA and CDR2 FQGNSA.

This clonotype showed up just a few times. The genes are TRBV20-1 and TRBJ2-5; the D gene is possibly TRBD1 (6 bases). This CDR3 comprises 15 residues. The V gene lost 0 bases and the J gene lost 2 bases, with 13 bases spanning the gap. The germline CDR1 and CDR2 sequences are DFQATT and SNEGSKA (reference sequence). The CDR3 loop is CSARDRTVPQETQYF. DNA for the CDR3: TGCAGTGCTAGAGATAGGACAGTCCCGCAAGAGACCCAGTACTTC.

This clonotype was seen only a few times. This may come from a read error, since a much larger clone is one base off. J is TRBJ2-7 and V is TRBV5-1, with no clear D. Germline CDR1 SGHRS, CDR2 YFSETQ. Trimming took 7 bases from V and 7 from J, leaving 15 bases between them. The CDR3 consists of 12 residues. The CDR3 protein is CASGKGNNEQYF. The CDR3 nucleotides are TGCGCCAGCGGCAAGGGCAACAATGAGCAGTACTTC.